The 16 T cell receptor beta chains below all came from one sample that was sequenced in a study of blood T cell repertoires in COVID-19. Sequenced by immunoSEQ multiplex PCR; TCRdb stores in-frame clones only, minus some. The sample records hundreds of thousands of clones, about 80% being singletons. Sample: peripheral blood. These receptors all stem from an older man with acute or convalescent COVID-19.

This clone appeared a single time. This chain's CDR3 is CASSQTGGSYEQYF. In DNA, the CDR3 is TGTGCCAGCAGCCAGACAGGGGGGTCCTACGAGCAGTACTTC. The chain recombines TRBV3-1 (or the pseudogene TRBV3-2) with TRBJ2-7, with 9 bases that match TRBD1. The CDR3 extends over 14 amino acids. With V trimmed by 3 bases and J by 1 base, 1 base remained unmatched. Germline CDR1 is LGHDT and CDR2 is YNNKEL (reference sequence).

This chain links TRBV18 with TRBJ1-4, with D hard to call. The germline V gene has CDR1 KGHSH and CDR2 LQKENI. With 2 bases removed from V and 5 bases from J, the gap between germline ends came to 9 bases. This CDR3 spans 14 amino acids. CDR3 residues: CASSPSSTNEKLFF. DNA for the CDR3: TGTGCCAGCTCACCATCGAGTACCAATGAAAAACTGTTTTTT.

The V and J genes are TRBV2 and TRBJ1-5, with no clear D. The germline V gene has CDR1 SNHLY and CDR2 FYNNEI. The CDR3 contains 12 residues. Trimming cost V 4 bases and J 6 bases, with 7 bases left between them. CDR3 DNA sequence: TGTGCCAGCAGTGTCGAGGTTCAGCCCCAGCATTTT. The encoded protein is CASSVEVQPQHF.

The V gene is TRBV6-5, the J gene TRBJ1-6; D is possibly TRBD1 (6 bases). Per germline, CDR1 MNHEY and CDR2 SVGAGI. The CDR3 runs to 15 residues. The V gene lost 7 bases and the J gene lost 4 bases, with 14 bases spanning the gap. The CDR3 here is CASTPGQLYNSPLHF. The CDR3 DNA reads as TGTGCCAGCACTCCCGGACAGTTGTATAATTCACCCCTCCACTTT.

The CDR3 reads CASSQDWGSEQYF. The CDR3 region has the DNA TGTGCCAGCAGCCAAGATTGGGGCAGCGAGCAGTACTTC. V and J are TRBV3-1 (or the pseudogene TRBV3-2) and TRBJ2-7; the D gene is possibly TRBD1 (5 bases). Per the germline V gene, CDR1 is LGHDT and CDR2 is YNNKEL (reference sequence). CDR3 length: 13 residues. The ends were cut back, 0 bases at V and 6 bases at J, with 9 bases in the middle.

The rearrangement links TRBV5-5 to TRBJ2-7; 11 bases map to TRBD2. Trimming removed 4 bases from V and 2 bases from J; junction bases left unmatched: 5. Germline CDR1 and CDR2: SGHKS and YYEKEE (reference sequence). The CDR3 runs 15 residues. The CDR3, as DNA: TGTGCCAGCAGCCTATCACTAGCGGGGGCCTACGAGCAGTACTTC. Translated: CASSLSLAGAYEQYF.

V and J are TRBV5-1 and TRBJ2-1; 8 bases match TRBD1. J gave up 6 bases and V 0 bases, and 5 bases lay outside the gene matches. The CDR3 covers 15 residues. CDR1 SGHRS and CDR2 YFSETQ come from the germline V gene. The CDR3 DNA is TGCGCCAGCAGCTTGGGGACAGGGTCCGTCAATGAGCAGTTCTTC. Amino acids: CASSLGTGSVNEQFF.

The chain is built from TRBV10-3 and TRBJ2-2; D not resolved. V lost 0 bases to trimming and J lost 4 bases, with 15 bases between them. This CDR3 has 17 amino acids. Germline loops: CDR1 ENHRY, CDR2 SYGVKD. Here the CDR3 reads CAISESLGKQSTGELFF. DNA of the CDR3: TGTGCCATCAGTGAGTCTTTGGGCAAACAGTCCACCGGGGAGCTGTTTTTT.

The chain combines TRBV5-4 with TRBJ1-4; D unresolved. The CDR3 covers 15 residues. V lost 2 bases, J lost 5 bases, and 13 bases lay in between. CDR1 SGHNT and CDR2 YYREEE come from the germline V gene (reference sequence). The CDR3 protein is CASSFRGTRNEKLFF. CDR3 bases: TGTGCCAGCAGCTTCAGAGGCACCCGAAATGAAAAACTGTTTTTT.

The V call is TRBV6-5, the J call TRBJ2-4; 7 positions agree with TRBD2. Germline V gene data show CDR1 as MNHEY and CDR2 as SVGAGI. The CDR3 runs to 14 residues. The V gene end was trimmed by 5 bases and the J gene end by 6 bases; junction bases not matched to a gene: 7. This CDR3 is CASSPGTMINIQYF. The CDR3 DNA reads as TGTGCCAGCAGTCCCGGGACTATGATAAACATTCAGTACTTC.

The V call is TRBV28, the J call TRBJ1-5; 8 nucleotides line up with TRBD1. J lost 6 bases, V lost 2 bases, and 9 bases had no gene match. Germline loops: CDR1 MDHEN, CDR2 SYDVKM. The CDR3 is 16 residues long. This chain's CDR3 is CASSLTDRVLVQPQHF. CDR3 DNA: TGTGCCAGCAGTTTAACGGACAGGGTCTTAGTTCAGCCCCAGCATTTT. Full variable domain (rest looked up from reference TRBV28 and TRBJ1-5): DVKVTQSSRYLVKRTGEKVFLECVQDMDHENMFWYRQDPGLGLRLIYFSYDVKMKEKGDIPEGYSVSREKKERFSLILESASTNQTSMYLCASSLTDRVLVQPQHFGDGTRLSIL.

V usage is TRBV30 and J usage is TRBJ2-2; perhaps TRBD2 as D (5 bases). The CDR3 runs to 15 residues. The V end was cut by 5 bases, the J end by 1 base, with 14 bases between. Germline V lookup: CDR1 GTSNPN, CDR2 SVGIG (reference sequence). The CDR3 is CAWLTKLGNTGELFF. CDR3 sequence (DNA): TGTGCCTGGTTAACTAAACTAGGGAACACCGGGGAGCTGTTTTTT.

The chain couples TRBV18 to TRBJ2-3; 7 nucleotides agree with TRBD1. With 2 bases clipped from V and 5 bases from J, the junction kept 10 bases outside the gene matches. This CDR3 region has 16 residues. CDR1 is KGHSH and CDR2 is LQKENI in the germline V gene. In DNA, the CDR3 is TGTGCCAGCTCACCAAACATCGACAGGGCTGGAGATACGCAGTATTTT. The encoded protein is CASSPNIDRAGDTQYF. The complete variable domain, with remaining parts taken from reference TRBV18 and TRBJ2-3, reads NAGVMQNPRHLVRRRGQEARLRCSPMKGHSHVYWYRQLPEEGLKFMVYLQKENIIDESGMPKERFSAEFPKEGPSILRIQQVVRGDSAAYFCASSPNIDRAGDTQYFGPGTRLTVL.

The rearrangement joins TRBV19 to TRBJ2-3, with a tentative D call TRBD2 (7 bases). Germline values: CDR1 LNHDA, CDR2 SQIVND (reference sequence). V was shortened by 8 bases and J by 3 bases, with 12 bases between the two germline ends. The CDR3 extends over 13 amino acids. CDR3 nucleotide sequence: TGTGCCAGTTCCGAGGGGGGGACAGATACGCAGTATTTT. Its translation is CASSEGGTDTQYF.

This clone was recorded only once. This chain joins TRBV7-9 and TRBJ1-6; D is possibly TRBD1 (5 bases). Germline loops: CDR1 SEHNR, CDR2 FQNEAQ (reference sequence). This CDR3 is built from 14 residues. Trimming took 5 bases from V and 6 from J, leaving 11 bases between them. For the CDR3, the DNA is TGTGCCAGCAGCCCCAGGGATTTTAATTCACCCCTCCACTTT. It specifies CASSPRDFNSPLHF.

The chain uses TRBV27 and TRBJ2-5, with TRBD1 matching 12 bases. This CDR3 has 15 amino acids. The J segment lost 4 bases and the V segment lost 6 bases, leaving 6 bases of the junction unmatched. Germline-derived CDR1 and CDR2 are MNHEY and SMNVEV (reference sequence). The chain's CDR3 is CASRFRDRGRETQYF. The CDR3, as DNA: TGTGCCAGCAGATTCCGGGACAGGGGGCGAGAGACCCAGTACTTC.